This TCR beta chain was found in a study of tumor-infiltrating lymphocytes in localized non-small cell lung cancer. Study-level information: Each patient gave resected tumor and non-adjacent uninvolved lung tissue.

Findings of the study overall: TCR sequencing covered a subset of patients with enough tissue. No T-cell fraction difference was seen between IM1 and IM2 tumors. No link was found between tumor T-cell fraction and recurrence-free survival.

Only in-frame clones appear in the TCRdb table, and some are missing; sequencing was by immunoSEQ multiplex PCR. The table lists about 13,000 clones, about four fifths of them singletons. Turning to this clone: The target antigen is unknown.

J gave up 5 bases and V 6 bases, and 5 bases lay outside the gene matches. The germline V gene encodes CDR1 SGHDN and CDR2 FVKESK. The CDR3 length is 15 residues. What was sequenced was lung tumor tissue. This receptor was identified in a human donor with non-small cell lung cancer. J is TRBJ2-2 and V is TRBV14; the match to TRBD2 covers 11 bases. CDR3 protein: CASRGTSGWTGELFF. The CDR3 DNA is TGTGCCAGCAGGGGGACTAGCGGTTGGACCGGGGAGCTGTTTTTT.